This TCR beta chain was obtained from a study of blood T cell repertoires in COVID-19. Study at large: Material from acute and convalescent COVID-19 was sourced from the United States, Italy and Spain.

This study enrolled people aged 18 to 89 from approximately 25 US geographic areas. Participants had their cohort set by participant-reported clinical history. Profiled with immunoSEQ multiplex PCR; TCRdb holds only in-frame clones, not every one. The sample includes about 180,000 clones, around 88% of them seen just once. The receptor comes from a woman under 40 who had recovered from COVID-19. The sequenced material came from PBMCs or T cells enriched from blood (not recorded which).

The DNA for the CDR3 is TGTGCCAGCAGCGAGAGTGGGACAGGGGACGAAAAACTGTTTTTT. Residues: CASSESGTGDEKLFF. J is TRBJ1-4 and V is TRBV9; 10 nucleotides match TRBD1. The CDR3 consists of 15 residues. Germline loops: CDR1 SGDLS, CDR2 YYNGEE. V was clipped by 3 bases and J by 8 bases; unmatched bases: 7.